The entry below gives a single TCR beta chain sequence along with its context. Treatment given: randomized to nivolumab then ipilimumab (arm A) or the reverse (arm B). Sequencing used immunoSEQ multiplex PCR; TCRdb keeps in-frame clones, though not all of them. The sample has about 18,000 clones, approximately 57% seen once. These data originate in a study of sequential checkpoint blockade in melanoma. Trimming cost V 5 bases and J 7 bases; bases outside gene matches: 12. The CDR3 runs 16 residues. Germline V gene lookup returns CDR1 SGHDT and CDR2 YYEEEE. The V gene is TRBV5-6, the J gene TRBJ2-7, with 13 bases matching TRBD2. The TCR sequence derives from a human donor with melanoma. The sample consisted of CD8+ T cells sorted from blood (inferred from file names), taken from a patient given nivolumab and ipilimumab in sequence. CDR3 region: CASREDTSGRAGEQYF. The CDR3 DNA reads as TGTGCCAGCAGGGAGGACACTAGCGGGAGGGCTGGGGAGCAGTACTTC.